This T cell receptor (beta chain) was found in a study of blood T cell repertoires in COVID-19. Study processing details: The authors estimated nucleated cell counts from reference gene primer amplification. Here immunoSEQ multiplex PCR was the method, and the copy in TCRdb shows in-frame clones only, minus some. V and J calls and clone size are copied from that table; D and trimming were computed from the DNA. The table shows nearly 110,000 clones, with 80% to 95% occurring only once. CDR3 size: 14 residues. CDR1 is SGHRS and CDR2 is YFSETQ in the germline V gene. Trimming left V 0 bases short and J 1 base short, with 7 bases between.

The sample comprised peripheral blood. This chain joins TRBV5-1 and TRBJ1-1; weak D call: TRBD1 (5 bases). The clonotype was recovered from a woman in her 30s with acute or convalescent COVID-19. In DNA form, the CDR3 reads TGCGCCAGCAGCTTGGGAGACAGGAACACTGAAGCTTTCTTT. Its protein product is CASSLGDRNTEAFF. Variable domain in full (rest from reference TRBV5-1 and TRBJ1-1): KAGVTQTPRYLIKTRGQQVTLSCSPISGHRSVSWYQQTPGQGLQFLFEYFSETQRNKGNFPGRFSGRQFSNSRSEMNVSTLELGDSALYLCASSLGDRNTEAFFGQGTRLTVV.